This TCR beta chain stems from a study of T cell responses to AZD1222 COVID-19 vaccine. The assay was immunoSEQ multiplex PCR, and TCRdb's table has in-frame clones only and misses some. The sample yields about 180,000 clones, 92% seen once. Germline loops: CDR1 SGHRS, CDR2 YFSETQ. The V and J ends lost 1 base and 2 bases, in that order; junction bases with no gene match: 4. This CDR3 spans 15 amino acids. Of note for this clone: Its specificity is not known.

Study-wide points: Donor demographics were predominantly white British with a female majority; clonal diversity may be underestimated.

This sample comprised peripheral blood, obtained 28 days after the second AZD1222 dose. The chain employs TRBV5-1 and TRBJ2-7, with 9 bases lining up with TRBD2. This clonotype originated in an adult who received the AZD1222 COVID-19 vaccine. In DNA, the CDR3 is TGCGCCAGCAGCTTGTGGGCTAGCGGGACCTACGAGCAGTACTTC. Protein product: CASSLWASGTYEQYF.